Following are 25 T cell receptor beta chains from one sample sequenced in a study of CXCR3-negative and CXCR3-positive naive CD8 T cells. Overall study findings and caveats: Naive CXCR3-positive cells had TRB CDR3s more hydrophobic than those of CXCR3-negative naive cells.

These receptors have no identified antigens. Via 5' RACE with UMI labels, TRB cDNA libraries were prepared. After re-calling the 5' RACE reads, TCRdb lists one entry per CDR3 protein, DNA absent. This table holds about 86,000 distinct CDR3 sequences. Sequences were obtained from naive CXCR3+ CD8+ T cells from blood. Subset meaning: CD45RO-CCR7+CD27+CD95- naive CD8+ T cells expressing CXCR3 (TNR3+). All receptors derive from a human donor in good health. Some clones in this sample may be carry-over from other donors' samples.

The chain combines TRBV28 with TRBJ2-5; TCRdb's D call of TRBD1 is untestable without DNA. This CDR3 contains 15 residues. CDR1 and CDR2 (germline): MDHEN, SYDVKM. The CDR3 protein is CASSFRDIRYETQYF.

V is TRBV5-6 and J is TRBJ2-2; the D gene TCRdb calls, TRBD1, cannot be checked with no DNA. CDR3 length: 13 residues. Germline V gene data show CDR1 as SGHDT and CDR2 as YYEEEE. The chain's CDR3 is CASSPPEGEYEFF.

V gene TRBV20-1 combines with J gene TRBJ1-1. Germline-derived CDR1 and CDR2 are DFQATT and SNEGSKA (reference sequence). The length of the CDR3 is 12 residues. This CDR3 reads CSAREKWTEAFF.

The rearrangement joins TRBV6-2 or TRBV6-3 to TRBJ2-7; TCRdb names TRBD1, which stays unverified in the absence of DNA. The germline V gene has CDR1 MNHEY and CDR2 SVGEGT. There are 15 residues in the CDR3. This CDR3 is CASSYIPGTPYEQYF.

The V call is TRBV24-1, the J call TRBJ2-1; no DNA is available, so the TRBD1 call from TCRdb remains unchecked. There are 17 residues in the CDR3. From germline, CDR1 is KGHDR and CDR2 SFDVKD. CDR3 sequence: CATSVFCRRLPYDEQFF.

The J gene is TRBJ2-7, the V gene TRBV6-4; no DNA is available, so the TRBD2 call from TCRdb remains unchecked. CDR3 size: 17 residues. Germline lookup yields CDR1 MRHNA and CDR2 SNTAGT. CDR3 residues: CASSPDASGPGADEQYF.

This chain links TRBV7-2 with TRBJ1-4; the D gene TCRdb calls, TRBD1, cannot be checked with no DNA. The CDR3 spans 13 residues. Germline V CDR1 and CDR2: SGHTA, FQGNSA. CDR3 residues: CASSPGSGGKLFF. Looking up the rest from reference TRBV7-2 and TRBJ1-4 gives the full variable domain: GAGVSQSPSNKVTEKGKDVELRCDPISGHTALYWYRQSLGQGLEFLIYFQGNSAPDKSGLPSDRFSAERTGGSVSTLTIQRTQQEDSAVYLCASSPGSGGKLFFGSGTQLSVL.

The chain recombines TRBV5-1 with TRBJ1-4; absent DNA, TCRdb's TRBD1 call cannot be checked. The CDR3 has 15 amino acids. Germline assignment: CDR1 SGHRS and CDR2 YFSETQ. CDR3 sequence: CASSPPGTGGEKLFF.

The chain employs TRBV4-1 and TRBJ2-5; TCRdb's D call, TRBD2, is unchecked because there is no DNA. The germline V gene has CDR1 MGHRA and CDR2 YSYEKL. This CDR3 region has 16 residues. CDR3 in amino acids: CASSQGDSGSQETQYF.

The chain couples TRBV7-9 to TRBJ2-3; no DNA is available, so the TRBD2 call from TCRdb remains unchecked. This CDR3 has 14 amino acids. The germline gives CDR1 SEHNR, CDR2 FQNEAQ (reference sequence). CDR3 sequence: CASELPQRTDSQYF.

The V and J genes are TRBV7-3 and TRBJ2-5; TCRdb selects TRBD1, and the lack of DNA leaves this call unchecked. CDR1 is SGHTA, CDR2 FQGTGA, per germline. The CDR3 has 17 amino acids. CDR3 protein: CASSPNPGDSLAETQYF.

J is TRBJ2-3 and V is TRBV28; absent DNA, TCRdb's TRBD1 call cannot be checked. Germline loops: CDR1 MDHEN, CDR2 SYDVKM. CDR3 length equals 16 residues. The CDR3 reads CASSLWDTRSTDTQYF.

The V and J genes are TRBV28 and TRBJ1-1; the D call of TRBD1 rests on TCRdb alone, since no DNA is present to check it. The CDR3 length is 14 residues. Germline V lookup: CDR1 MDHEN, CDR2 SYDVKM. CDR3 region: CASSPGHLNTEAFF.

The rearrangement links TRBV20-1 to TRBJ2-7. The CDR3 covers 12 residues. The V gene's germline CDR1 is DFQATT and CDR2 SNEGSKA (reference sequence). The CDR3 sequence: CSARGGYYEQYF.

The rearrangement uses TRBV28 and TRBJ2-3; TCRdb indicates TRBD2, and absent DNA this call remains unverified. The length of the CDR3 is 14 residues. In germline, CDR1 is MDHEN, CDR2 SYDVKM. The CDR3 reads CASSFERATDTQYF.

The gene calls are TRBV4-1 and TRBJ1-6; TCRdb designates TRBD1, a call that cannot be tested without DNA. CDR3 length: 15 residues. CDR1 MGHRA and CDR2 YSYEKL come from the germline V gene. CDR3 sequence: CASSQGTGGGSPLHF.

The V gene is TRBV10-3, the J gene TRBJ2-3; the TCRdb call, TRBD2, lacks DNA for checking. The length of the CDR3 is 16 residues. The germline gives CDR1 ENHRY, CDR2 SYGVKD. CDR3 in amino acids: CAIDDPGLAATDTQYF.

The chain is built from TRBV7-9 and TRBJ2-7; TCRdb returns TRBD1, unconfirmable since there is no DNA. This CDR3 is 14 amino acids long. Germline CDR1 reads SEHNR; CDR2 reads FQNEAQ (reference sequence). CDR3 in amino acids: CASSLTVPPYEQYF.

The V call is TRBV5-6, the J call TRBJ1-1. This CDR3 comprises 12 residues. The germline V gene encodes CDR1 SGHDT and CDR2 YYEEEE. CDR3: CASSLAKSEAFF.

J is TRBJ2-2 and V is TRBV5-1. This CDR3 is 15 amino acids long. Germline V gives CDR1 SGHRS, CDR2 YFSETQ. CDR3 region: CASSFWGSNTGELFF.

The chain joins TRBV29-1 to TRBJ2-1; TCRdb picks TRBD2, but there is no DNA to check that call. The CDR3 is 16 residues long. The germline V gene has CDR1 SQVTM and CDR2 ANQGSEA. CDR3 sequence: CSVEIASPPSGSEQFF.

J is TRBJ2-3 and V is TRBV12-3 or TRBV12-4; TCRdb's D gene call, TRBD2, goes unchecked for lack of DNA. The CDR3 is 14 amino acids. The CDR3 reads CASPVGVSTDTQYF.

The genes are TRBV2 and TRBJ1-2; TCRdb's D call of TRBD1 is untestable without DNA. The CDR3 is 13 residues long. The germline CDR1 and CDR2 sequences are SNHLY and FYNNEI. The CDR3 spells CASSGTGGSGYTF. The full variable domain, rest sourced from reference TRBV2 and TRBJ1-2, is EPEVTQTPSHQVTQMGQEVILRCVPISNHLYFYWYRQILGQKVEFLVSFYNNEISEKSEIFDDQFSVERPDGSNFTLKIRSTKLEDSAMYFCASSGTGGSGYTFGSGTRLTVV.

The chain joins TRBV4-1 to TRBJ2-7; TCRdb returns TRBD1, unconfirmable since there is no DNA. This CDR3 spans 14 amino acids. CDR1 MGHRA and CDR2 YSYEKL come from the germline V gene. The CDR3 loop reads CASSQGTGSNEQYF.

This rearrangement joins TRBV24-1 to TRBJ2-3; TCRdb calls TRBD1, which cannot be checked without DNA. From germline, CDR1 is KGHDR and CDR2 SFDVKD. The length of the CDR3 is 15 residues. The CDR3 here is CATSDWGLGTDTQYF.